Presented here are 27 T cell receptor beta chains from one specimen sequenced in a study of CD8 T cells in Susac syndrome. The RNA, about 0.5 to 1 ug, was put through reverse transcription using random hexamers. Each CDR3 protein gets one entry after TCRdb re-called the immunoSEQ multiplex PCR reads with MiXCR. The sample holds 250,000 to 300,000 distinct CDR3 sequences, approximately 85% seen once. The sample comprised CD8+ T cells from PBMCs. Every receptor here comes from a human donor with multiple sclerosis.

This chain links TRBV11-3 with TRBJ2-1, with D possibly being TRBD1 (7 bases). The CDR3 extends over 16 amino acids. V was clipped by 2 bases and J by 5 bases, with 16 bases between them. Germline values: CDR1 SGHNT, CDR2 YENEEA. The CDR3 DNA reads as TGTGCCAGCAGCTTACATTGGAGGGGGCGAGACAATGAGCAGTTCTTC. Its protein product is CASSLHWRGRDNEQFF. The full variable domain, in which reference TRBV11-3 and TRBJ2-1 provide the parts outside the CDR3, is EAGVVQSPRYKIIEKKQPVAFWCNPISGHNTLYWYLQNLGQGPELLIRYENEEAVDDSQLPKDRFSAERLKGVDSTLKIQPAELGDSAVYLCASSLHWRGRDNEQFFGPGTRLTVL.

This clonotype was recorded only once. The chain couples TRBV28 to TRBJ2-7; 7 bases align to TRBD1. The CDR3 is 14 amino acids. Looked up from germline, CDR1 is MDHEN and CDR2 is SYDVKM. J gave up 1 base and V 6 bases, and 6 bases lay outside the gene matches. The CDR3 DNA is TGTGCCAGCAGCGTGGCAGGGGGTTCCTACGAGCAGTACTTC. It translates to CASSVAGGSYEQYF.

CDR3 nucleotide sequence: TGTGCCAGCAGCGTCAGCTCTACAGGGAAGGGTAACTATGGCTACACCTTC. Its protein is CASSVSSTGKGNYGYTF. The J gene is TRBJ1-2, the V gene TRBV9; a possible D gene is TRBD1 (6 bases). The germline V gene has CDR1 SGDLS and CDR2 YYNGEE. The CDR3 runs 17 residues. V lost 2 bases to trimming and J lost 1 base, with 18 bases between them.

The genes are TRBV4-3 and TRBJ1-4; no clear D. CDR1 LGHNA and CDR2 YSLEER come from the germline V gene. Trimming left V 0 bases short and J 7 bases short, with 18 bases between. CDR3 length equals 17 residues. CDR3 loop: CASSQDIRLFVVEKLFF. The CDR3 region has the DNA TGCGCCAGCAGCCAAGATATACGCCTTTTCGTGGTTGAAAAACTGTTTTTT.

The rearrangement links TRBV30 to TRBJ1-4; D not resolved. Germline V gene sequence: CDR1 GTSNPN, CDR2 SVGIG (reference sequence). Trimming took off 6 bases at V and 8 bases at J, with 16 bases between the two ends. The CDR3 contains 13 residues. The CDR3 reads CACLGAAEEKLFF. The CDR3 DNA reads TGTGCCTGCCTCGGAGCGGCCGAAGAAAAACTGTTTTTT.

This sequence joins TRBV19 and TRBJ1-2; no reliable D call. Germline V CDR1 and CDR2: LNHDA, SQIVND (reference sequence). V dropped 3 bases and J dropped 4 bases, with 15 bases sitting between them. The CDR3 length is 15 residues. The CDR3 is CASSIDPASCYGYTF. In nucleotides, the CDR3 is TGTGCCAGTAGTATTGATCCCGCAAGCTGCTATGGCTACACCTTC.

The V and J genes are TRBV15 and TRBJ2-1; D is uncertain. Trimming shortened V by 0 bases and J by 5 bases, and 5 bases separated the two germline ends. Germline V gene data show CDR1 as LNHNV and CDR2 as YYDKDF (reference sequence). The CDR3 covers 13 residues. The chain's CDR3 is CATSRDGNNEQFF. The CDR3, as DNA: TGTGCCACCAGCAGAGATGGGAACAATGAGCAGTTCTTC.

The chain is built from TRBV28 and TRBJ1-1; maybe TRBD1 (5 bases). Germline loops: CDR1 MDHEN, CDR2 SYDVKM. The CDR3 consists of 14 residues. Deletions cut 3 bases from V and 4 bases from J, with 12 bases between. CDR3 DNA: TGTGCCAGCAGTTTGGGAGTGAGGGGCACTGAAGCTTTCTTT. Protein sequence: CASSLGVRGTEAFF. Based on the CDR3 plus reference TRBV28 and TRBJ1-1, the full variable domain is DVKVTQSSRYLVKRTGEKVFLECVQDMDHENMFWYRQDPGLGLRLIYFSYDVKMKEKGDIPEGYSVSREKKERFSLILESASTNQTSMYLCASSLGVRGTEAFFGQGTRLTVV.

The chain combines TRBV15 with TRBJ2-7; D is undetermined. The CDR3 is 14 residues long. Germline CDR1 is LNHNV and CDR2 is YYDKDF (reference sequence). With 0 bases removed from V and 2 bases from J, the gap between germline ends came to 8 bases. The CDR3 DNA reads as TGTGCCACCAGCAGAGAGTATGAAACCTACGAGCAGTACTTC. It codes for CATSREYETYEQYF. The full variable domain, completed using reference TRBV15 and TRBJ2-7, is DAMVIQNPRYQVTQFGKPVTLSCSQTLNHNVMYWYQQKSSQAPKLLFHYYDKDFNNEADTPDNFQSRRPNTSFCFLDIRSPGLGDTAMYLCATSREYETYEQYFGPGTRLTVT.

The V call is TRBV4-3, the J call TRBJ1-5; maybe TRBD1 (5 bases). The CDR3 covers 16 residues. Germline-derived CDR1 and CDR2 are LGHNA and YSLEER. Trimming pared 0 bases from V and 3 bases from J, leaving 12 bases between. The CDR3 region has the DNA TGCGCCAGCAGCCAAGATCTGGGGCAGCTCAATCAGCCCCAGCATTTT. Residues: CASSQDLGQLNQPQHF.

The rearrangement links TRBV11-2 to TRBJ2-3; tentatively, D is TRBD2 (5 bases). The CDR3 sequence is 15 residues long. V was shortened by 7 bases and J by 2 bases, with 16 bases between the two germline ends. Germline CDR1 SGHAT, CDR2 FQNNGV. The CDR3 nucleotides are TGTGCCAGCAAGGTGGGAGCTAGCCTCACAGATACGCAGTATTTT. Translated, it gives CASKVGASLTDTQYF. The variable domain in full, with the rest retrieved from reference TRBV11-2 and TRBJ2-3, is EAGVAQSPRYKIIEKRQSVAFWCNPISGHATLYWYQQILGQGPKLLIQFQNNGVVDDSQLPKDRFSAERLKGVDSTLKIQPAKLEDSAVYLCASKVGASLTDTQYFGPGTRLTVL.

The chain recombines TRBV19 with TRBJ1-5; 7 nucleotides line up with TRBD1. The V segment lost 6 bases and the J segment 5 bases; nucleotides outside the gene matches: 10. Looked up from germline, CDR1 is LNHDA and CDR2 is SQIVND (reference sequence). The CDR3 extends over 15 amino acids. CDR3 protein: CASSLQGREDQPQHF. The CDR3 nucleotides are TGTGCCAGTAGCCTACAGGGGCGTGAGGATCAGCCCCAGCATTTT.

This clonotype was counted only a few times. The V call is TRBV11-2, the J call TRBJ2-5; 7 nucleotides match TRBD2. The germline V gene encodes CDR1 SGHAT and CDR2 FQNNGV. CDR3 size: 17 residues. The V gene end was trimmed by 1 base and the J gene end by 4 bases; junction bases not matched to a gene: 12. The CDR3 reads CASSLGGLQRGGETQYF. DNA of the CDR3: TGTGCCAGCAGCTTAGGGGGACTACAGCGGGGTGGAGAGACCCAGTACTTC.

This chain connects TRBV7-9 to TRBJ2-7, with D tentatively TRBD2 (6 bases). CDR3 length: 13 residues. Trimming cost V 6 bases and J 0 bases, with 9 bases left between them. In germline, CDR1 is SEHNR, CDR2 FQNEAQ (reference sequence). Here the CDR3 DNA reads TGTGCCAGCAGGTGGGAGGACTCCTACGAGCAGTACTTC. It encodes CASRWEDSYEQYF.

This sequence joins TRBV5-6 and TRBJ2-3; 10 bases map to TRBD1. Per the germline V gene, CDR1 is SGHDT and CDR2 is YYEEEE. The CDR3 contains 17 residues. Trimming took 2 bases from V and 1 from J; bases not matched to a gene: 7. The CDR3 spells CASSFYPGQGGTDTQYF. CDR3 bases: TGTGCCAGCAGCTTTTATCCAGGACAGGGGGGCACAGATACGCAGTATTTT.

The J gene is TRBJ2-7, the V gene TRBV28; D gene uncertain. V lost 3 bases and J lost 7, with 4 bases in between. CDR1 and CDR2 (germline): MDHEN, SYDVKM. The CDR3 is 10 amino acids. The CDR3 DNA reads as TGTGCCAGCAGTTTGGAGGAGCAGTACTTC. Protein: CASSLEEQYF.

The chain couples TRBV27 to TRBJ2-1, with 12 bases that match TRBD2. The length of the CDR3 is 16 residues. Germline V gene data show CDR1 as MNHEY and CDR2 as SMNVEV (reference sequence). J gave up 5 bases and V 6 bases, and 8 bases lay outside the gene matches. CDR3 loop: CASSPWTSGINNEQFF. DNA for the CDR3: TGTGCCAGCAGCCCGTGGACTAGCGGGATTAACAATGAGCAGTTCTTC.

In its sample, this clonotype was seen a few times. The chain is built from TRBV5-6 and TRBJ2-7; no definite D call. Per the germline V gene, CDR1 is SGHDT and CDR2 is YYEEEE. The CDR3 has 13 residues. The V end was cut by 5 bases, the J end by 2 bases, with 11 bases between. The CDR3 DNA reads as TGTGCCAGCAGTTCGGACGCCACCTACGAGCAGTACTTC. It specifies CASSSDATYEQYF.

This clonotype was recorded only once. The chain couples TRBV7-9 to TRBJ1-1; D not certain. The CDR3 is made up of 15 amino acids. Germline V CDR1 and CDR2: SEHNR, FQNEAQ (reference sequence). Trimming stripped 3 bases from V and 1 base from J, with 12 bases between. CDR3 protein: CASSFRGRPNTEAFF. CDR3 nucleotides: TGTGCCAGCAGCTTTCGAGGCAGGCCGAACACTGAAGCTTTCTTT. Full variable domain (rest looked up from reference TRBV7-9 and TRBJ1-1): DTGVSQNPRHKITKRGQNVTFRCDPISEHNRLYWYRQTLGQGPEFLTYFQNEAQLEKSRLLSDRFSAERPKGSFSTLEIQRTEQGDSAMYLCASSFRGRPNTEAFFGQGTRLTVV.

The rearrangement joins TRBV5-5 to TRBJ2-1; D gene ambiguous. Trimming cost V 0 bases and J 4 bases, with 17 bases left between them. Germline V lookup: CDR1 SGHKS, CDR2 YYEKEE (reference sequence). The CDR3 length is 17 residues. The CDR3 DNA is TGTGCCAGCAGCTTGGTTTATATGGCGGAGCTGTACAATGAGCAGTTCTTC. Translated: CASSLVYMAELYNEQFF.

The chain is built from TRBV6-5 and TRBJ2-7, with a possible D match to TRBD1 (6 bases). Germline assignment: CDR1 MNHEY and CDR2 SVGAGI. V was trimmed by 1 base and J by 2 bases, leaving 12 bases between them. The CDR3 has 15 amino acids. The CDR3 region has the DNA TGTGCCAGCAGTTACTTTGGACAGACTCCCTACGAGCAGTACTTC. Its protein product is CASSYFGQTPYEQYF.

The V gene is TRBV20-1, the J gene TRBJ2-7; perhaps D is TRBD1 or TRBD2 (7 bases each). The CDR3 totals 15 residues. V lost 2 bases to trimming and J lost 4 bases, with 18 bases between them. Germline lookup yields CDR1 DFQATT and CDR2 SNEGSKA (reference sequence). The CDR3 nucleotides read TGCAGTGCTAGACCCTTCTCAGGGGGGGGTTACGAGCAGTACTTC. This translates into CSARPFSGGGYEQYF.

V usage is TRBV29-1 and J usage is TRBJ1-1; D is undetermined. The ends were cut back, 4 bases at V and 11 bases at J, with 17 bases in the middle. In germline, CDR1 is SQVTM, CDR2 ANQGSEA. The CDR3 runs 12 residues. The CDR3 reads CSVVSGPGLAFF. CDR3 coding DNA: TGCAGCGTTGTGTCCGGGCCCGGGTTGGCTTTCTTT.

V is TRBV15 and J is TRBJ2-1; D unclear. The CDR3 runs to 13 residues. Trimming removed 3 bases at V and 4 bases at J, with 7 bases between. Germline lookup yields CDR1 LNHNV and CDR2 YYDKDF (reference sequence). The CDR3, as DNA: TGTGCCACCAGCAGGCAGGATTACAATGAGCAGTTCTTC. Translation: CATSRQDYNEQFF.

The chain carries TRBV27 and TRBJ2-6; D gene ambiguous. Trimming took off 5 bases at V and 1 base at J, with 6 bases between the two ends. This CDR3 spans 14 amino acids. Germline-derived CDR1 and CDR2 are MNHEY and SMNVEV (reference sequence). CDR3 amino acids: CASSNPSGANVLTF. In nucleotides, the CDR3 is TGTGCCAGCAGTAATCCGTCTGGGGCCAACGTCCTGACTTTC.

The gene calls are TRBV7-6 and TRBJ2-6; D call uncertain. Trimming pared 3 bases from V and 0 bases from J, leaving 3 bases between. CDR1 and CDR2 (germline): SGHVS, FNYEAQ. The CDR3 covers 14 residues. The CDR3 here is CASSLPSGANVLTF. The CDR3 DNA sequence: TGTGCCAGCAGCTTGCCCTCTGGGGCCAACGTCCTGACTTTC.

The sample holds one count of this clonotype. The genes are TRBV13 and TRBJ1-1, with D hard to call. The V gene lost 5 bases and the J gene lost 4 bases, with 11 bases spanning the gap. Germline V lookup: CDR1 PRHDT, CDR2 FYEKMQ (reference sequence). This CDR3 comprises 13 residues. This CDR3 reads CASSNTVITEAFF. The CDR3 DNA follows: TGTGCCAGCAGCAACACCGTGATCACTGAAGCTTTCTTT.